This T cell receptor beta chain came from a study of shared clonotypes between healthy human individuals. A word on this clone: Its antigen remains unidentified.

In the authors' methods: Filtering of immunoSEQ junctional sequences could not match full-length read filtering. Produced via immunoSEQ multiplex PCR; TCRdb's table is partial and in-frame only. V and J calls and clone size are copied from that table; D and trimming were computed from the DNA. The data show around 2,000,000 clones, with 95% seen just once and more than 0.1% held by the top ten. Findings of the study overall: Even with large depth, rarefaction showed that sorted-subset sequencing was incomplete.

Subsets obtained from CD4+ cells comprised CD45RA+ naive and CD45RA-negative memory cells. V was shortened by 5 bases and J by 3 bases, with 15 bases between the two germline ends. Germline-derived CDR1 and CDR2 are SGHRS and YFSETQ. There are 14 residues in the CDR3. V is TRBV5-1 and J is TRBJ2-7, with D possibly matching TRBD1 (6 bases). Specimen: naive CD4+ T cells sorted from blood. Described subset: CD45RA+ positively selected. The receptor was derived from a man aged 18 to 29 in good health. The CDR3 DNA reads TGCGCCAGCAGACGGACAGACGATCTCTACGAGCAGTACTTC. Translating gives CASRRTDDLYEQYF. Full variable domain (rest looked up from reference TRBV5-1 and TRBJ2-7): KAGVTQTPRYLIKTRGQQVTLSCSPISGHRSVSWYQQTPGQGLQFLFEYFSETQRNKGNFPGRFSGRQFSNSRSEMNVSTLELGDSALYLCASRRTDDLYEQYFGPGTRLTVT.